This T cell receptor (beta chain) was sequenced in a study of cytomegalovirus exposure and HLA in healthy donors. Findings and limits, study-wide: The study designated about 180 TCR beta chains cytomegalovirus-associated. In a later analysis, TCR beta V- and J-gene trimming showed a link to a missense DCLRE1C variant.

This clone was counted between two and nine times. Its antigen is not known. Germline loops: CDR1 MDHEN, CDR2 SYDVKM. Trimming took 3 bases from V and 6 from J, leaving 21 bases between them. This CDR3 contains 17 residues. The PCR contained 60 Vbeta and 13 Jbeta primers. Sequencing used immunoSEQ multiplex PCR; TCRdb keeps in-frame clones, though not all of them. Here the sample spans about 100,000 clones, approximately 76% being singletons. Each donor was healthy, and each was a bone marrow donor. The J gene is TRBJ1-5, the V gene TRBV28, with unresolved D. The clonotype comes from a woman in her sixties or seventies in good health and CMV-seropositive. Source material: PBMCs. Here the CDR3 DNA reads TGTGCCAGCAGTTTGAGGTTCGGTAAAAGTTTTGGTCAGCCCCAGCATTTT. This codes for CASSLRFGKSFGQPQHF. The whole variable domain, remainder taken from reference TRBV28 and TRBJ1-5, is DVKVTQSSRYLVKRTGEKVFLECVQDMDHENMFWYRQDPGLGLRLIYFSYDVKMKEKGDIPEGYSVSREKKERFSLILESASTNQTSMYLCASSLRFGKSFGQPQHFGDGTRLSIL.